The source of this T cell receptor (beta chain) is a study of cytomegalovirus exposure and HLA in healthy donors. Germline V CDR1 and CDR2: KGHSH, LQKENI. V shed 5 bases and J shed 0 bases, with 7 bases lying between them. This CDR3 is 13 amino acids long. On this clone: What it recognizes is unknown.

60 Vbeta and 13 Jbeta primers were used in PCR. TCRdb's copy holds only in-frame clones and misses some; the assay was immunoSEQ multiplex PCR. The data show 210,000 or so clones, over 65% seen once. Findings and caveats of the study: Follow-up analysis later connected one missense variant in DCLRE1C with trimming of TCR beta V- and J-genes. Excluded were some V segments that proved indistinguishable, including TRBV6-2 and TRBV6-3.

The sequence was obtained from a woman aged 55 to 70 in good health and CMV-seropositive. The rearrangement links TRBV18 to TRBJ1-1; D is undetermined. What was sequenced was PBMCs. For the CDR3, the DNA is TGTGCCAGCTCATCGGGTCTGAACACTGAAGCTTTCTTT. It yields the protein CASSSGLNTEAFF.